The present TCR beta chain was sequenced within a study of identical twins. TCRdb itself ran the 5' RACE reads through MiXCR, one entry per CDR3 protein. The data show 500,000 or so distinct CDR3 sequences, with over 11% seen just once and about 0.94% held by the top ten. This clonotype was detected a few times. V was cut by 6 bases and J by 7 bases, with 19 bases left in between. The CDR3 runs 13 residues. CDR1 is DFQATT, CDR2 SNEGSKA, per germline (reference sequence). These data were also reused for a study on yellow fever vaccine responses in identical twins.

This clonotype originated in a woman under 30 in good health. The sequencing sample was made of CD4+ T cells sorted from blood. The chain recombines TRBV20-1 with TRBJ2-7; perhaps TRBD2 as D (5 bases). CDR3 loop: CSAREQINEEQYF. The CDR3 nucleotides read TGCAGTGCGAGGGAGCAGATAAACGAGGAGCAGTACTTC.